This T cell receptor beta chain was observed in a study of shared clonotypes between healthy human individuals. Repertoires were generated with immunoSEQ multiplex PCR, while TCRdb's copy carries only in-frame clones and drops some. The sample contains roughly 2.2 million clones, approximately 93% of which appear only once. Notes on this clone: At the DNA level, this CDR3 is encoded by other sequences in the same sample as well.

Donors had no recently reported acute infections or vaccinations and were HIV-negative. This CDR3 comprises 13 residues. Trimming removed 2 bases from V and 4 bases from J, with 8 bases in between. Germline lookup yields CDR1 KGHSH and CDR2 LQKENI. This clonotype was obtained from a man aged 18 to 30 in good health. Some clones in this sample may be carry-over from other donors' samples. This rearrangement joins TRBV18 to TRBJ2-5; D call uncertain. Sequenced sample: naive CD4+ T cells from PBMCs. Subset here: CD45RA+ positively selected. The CDR3 loop reads CASSPGLTETQYF. DNA for the CDR3: TGTGCCAGCTCACCAGGGCTGACAGAGACCCAGTACTTC.